One and the same sample provided the 15 T cell receptor beta chains below, sequenced in a study of T-cell memory formation after mild COVID-19. In TCRdb, the 5' RACE reads were re-called with MiXCR into one record per CDR3 protein. The sample shows roughly 610,000 distinct CDR3 sequences, around 16% of them seen only once. Sequenced: PBMCs or a T cell subset sorted from them (not recorded which). Receptor source: an adult woman who had mild COVID-19 (a few samples of this study predate the infection). Cell type and time point are not known.

V and J are TRBV7-9 and TRBJ1-2, with TRBD1 matching over 7 bases. Germline CDR1 and CDR2: SEHNR and FQNEAQ (reference sequence). V shed 8 bases, J shed 8 bases, and the junction held 5 bases outside the gene matches. CDR3 length equals 11 residues. The CDR3: CASGTARGYTF. CDR3 DNA sequence: TGTGCCAGCGGGACAGCGAGAGGCTACACCTTC. The full variable domain, rest sourced from reference TRBV7-9 and TRBJ1-2, is DTGVSQNPRHKITKRGQNVTFRCDPISEHNRLYWYRQTLGQGPEFLTYFQNEAQLEKSRLLSDRFSAERPKGSFSTLEIQRTEQGDSAMYLCASGTARGYTFGSGTRLTVV.

The chain uses TRBV9 and TRBJ2-3; 8 bases line up with TRBD2. Germline V gene data show CDR1 as SGDLS and CDR2 as YYNGEE. This CDR3 has 15 amino acids. Trimming cost V 2 bases and J 2 bases; bases outside gene matches: 4. The CDR3 is CASSVGLAFTDTQYF. The CDR3 nucleotides read TGTGCCAGCAGCGTCGGACTAGCCTTCACAGATACGCAGTATTTT.

This clonotype was observed a handful of times. The chain recombines TRBV4-2 with TRBJ1-3, with no clear D. Trimming took 0 bases from V and 4 from J, leaving 10 bases between them. This CDR3 contains 15 residues. The germline V gene encodes CDR1 LGHNA and CDR2 YNFKEQ. CDR3 residues: CASSQELDIGNTIYF. CDR3 in DNA: TGTGCCAGCAGCCAAGAGCTTGACATCGGAAACACCATATATTTT.

This clonotype was observed a handful of times. The chain carries TRBV4-3 and TRBJ2-1; TRBD2 is a possible D gene (6 bases). The V and J ends lost 3 bases and 0 bases respectively, with 15 bases between them. The CDR3 is 17 residues long. Looked up from germline, CDR1 is LGHNA and CDR2 is YSLEER. CDR3 nucleotide sequence: TGCGCCAGCAGCCAGCCCCCAGCGGGCTTCTCCTACAATGAGCAGTTCTTC. Amino acids: CASSQPPAGFSYNEQFF.

The sample holds a few counts of this clonotype. The J gene is TRBJ2-7, the V gene TRBV20-1; the D gene could be TRBD1 or TRBD2 (6 bases each). The CDR3 is 13 amino acids. With 1 base removed from V and 3 bases from J, the gap between germline ends came to 10 bases. The germline V gene has CDR1 DFQATT and CDR2 SNEGSKA (reference sequence). Written as DNA, the CDR3 is TGCAGTGCTAGAGCCGAGGGGGGCTACGAGCAGTACTTC. This sequence encodes CSARAEGGYEQYF.

This clonotype has just a few counts. V and J are TRBV4-2 and TRBJ1-3; tentative D call: TRBD1 (5 bases). This CDR3 region has 15 residues. CDR1 and CDR2 from the germline V gene are LGHNA and YNFKEQ. The V end lost 6 bases, the J end lost 4 bases, and 16 bases lay between the germline ends. The CDR3 protein is CASRISGGGGNTIYF. The CDR3 DNA is TGTGCCAGCAGAATCTCGGGGGGAGGCGGAAACACCATATATTTT.

This chain links TRBV9 with TRBJ1-2; no reliable D call. Trimming took 1 base from V and 5 from J, leaving 21 bases between them. Germline CDR1 reads SGDLS; CDR2 reads YYNGEE. The CDR3 is 17 residues long. The CDR3 reads CASSVRLGIEVVYGYTF. The CDR3 DNA reads TGTGCCAGCAGCGTAAGGCTCGGGATCGAGGTTGTATATGGCTACACCTTC.

This clonotype was counted between two and nine times. The chain recombines TRBV20-1 with TRBJ2-7, with 11 bases matching TRBD2. Trimming removed 0 bases from V and 7 bases from J; junction bases left unmatched: 2. Germline lookup yields CDR1 DFQATT and CDR2 SNEGSKA (reference sequence). The length of the CDR3 is 13 residues. The CDR3 reads CSARERLAGEQYF. The CDR3 DNA sequence: TGCAGTGCTAGAGAGCGACTAGCGGGAGAGCAGTACTTC.

J is TRBJ2-1 and V is TRBV9, with 11 bases matching TRBD2. Germline CDR1 reads SGDLS; CDR2 reads YYNGEE. This CDR3 has 19 amino acids. J was trimmed by 3 bases and V by 3 bases; bases with no gene match: 14. The CDR3 DNA is TGTGCCAGCAGCGCCGTTGGGACTAGCGGAGGAATCGGCTACAATGAGCAGTTCTTC. It yields the protein CASSAVGTSGGIGYNEQFF.

This clonotype was recorded a few times. The gene calls are TRBV6-6 and TRBJ1-5; D not certain. The CDR3 loop spans 12 amino acids. The germline gives CDR1 MNHNY, CDR2 SVGAGI (reference sequence). Trimming stripped 5 bases from V and 5 bases from J, with 7 bases between. CDR3 sequence: CASSPQDQPQHF. Written as DNA, the CDR3 is TGTGCCAGCAGTCCCCAAGATCAGCCCCAGCATTTT.

The table lists this clonotype with a few counts. The DNA of the CDR3 is TGTGCCAGCAGCCAGGGGAAGGGGACCGGGGAGCTGTTTTTT. It translates to CASSQGKGTGELFF. This chain connects TRBV3-1 to TRBJ2-2, with a tentative D call TRBD1 (5 bases). The CDR3 length is 14 residues. Germline CDR1 reads LGHDT; CDR2 reads YNNKEL (reference sequence). Between the trimmed V and J ends, which lost 3 bases and 5 bases, there was a span of 10 bases.

The chain carries TRBV5-1 and TRBJ1-4; 7 bases are shared with TRBD1. Germline loops: CDR1 SGHRS, CDR2 YFSETQ. With 3 bases clipped from V and 7 bases from J, the junction kept 9 bases outside the gene matches. The CDR3 extends over 15 amino acids. The CDR3 sequence: CASSSAGQSTEKLFF. Written as DNA, the CDR3 is TGCGCCAGCAGCTCGGCGGGACAGAGTACTGAAAAACTGTTTTTT.

The chain carries TRBV3-1 and TRBJ2-2, with a tentative D call TRBD1 (6 bases). Trimming stripped 6 bases from V and 0 bases from J, with 17 bases between. There are 17 residues in the CDR3. Germline CDR1 and CDR2: LGHDT and YNNKEL (reference sequence). The CDR3 nucleotides read TGTGCCAGCAGGCCTCAGGTGGGGACATCGAACACCGGGGAGCTGTTTTTT. Translating gives CASRPQVGTSNTGELFF.

The V call is TRBV25-1, the J call TRBJ2-6; D is unresolved. The CDR3 extends over 16 amino acids. V lost 3 bases, J lost 0 bases, and 9 bases lay in between. Germline CDR1 MGHDK, CDR2 SYGVNS. CDR3 sequence (DNA): TGTGCCAGCAGTGATCCCTCTGTCTCTGGGGCCAACGTCCTGACTTTC. This translates into CASSDPSVSGANVLTF.

The chain is built from TRBV15 and TRBJ2-7, with D maybe TRBD1 (5 bases). The V and J ends lost 0 bases and 3 bases respectively, with 12 bases between them. Germline V CDR1 and CDR2: LNHNV, YYDKDF (reference sequence). CDR3 length: 15 amino acids. The CDR3 DNA reads as TGTGCCACCAGCAGAGATTCGGACAACGGCTACGAGCAGTACTTC. It specifies CATSRDSDNGYEQYF.